Listed below are T cell receptor beta chains from one sample, sequenced in a study of blood T cell repertoires in COVID-19. TCRdb's table, derived via immunoSEQ multiplex PCR, lists solely in-frame clones and lacks some. The sample lists 250,000 to 300,000 clones; approximately 91% were seen once. Sequences were obtained from PBMCs or T cells enriched from blood (not recorded which). The receptors come from a woman aged 40 to 50 with acute COVID-19. CDR3s include the opening cysteine and the closing phenylalanine or tryptophan. D genes are given only for firm matches.

TRBJ2-4,TRBV19,TRBD1,TGTGCCAGTAGTATACAGAAAGACAGGGAAAACATTCAGTACTTC,CASSIQKDRENIQYF
TRBJ1-1,TRBV11-2,TRBD1,TGTGCCAGCAGCGGGACAGGGGGAATGAACACTGAAGCTTTCTTT,CASSGTGGMNTEAFF
TRBJ2-7,TRBV19,NA,TGTGCCAGTAGTATAGGCGGTTACTACGAGCAGTACTTC,CASSIGGYYEQYF
TRBJ2-2,TRBV18,NA,TGTGCCAGCTCACAATTGGACACTTACACCGGGGAGCTGTTTTTT,CASSQLDTYTGELFF
TRBJ1-2,TRBV9,NA,TGTGCCAGCAGCTCCGAGGACATTTTCTATGGCTACACCTTC,CASSSEDIFYGYTF
TRBJ2-3,TRBV7-9,TRBD2,TGTGCCAGCAGCCCTGGACTAGCGGGGGGCCGCACAGATACGCAGTATTTT,CASSPGLAGGRTDTQYF
TRBJ2-7,TRBV29-1,NA,TGCAGCGTGAGCGGGCTGGGGGGGCAGTACTTC,CSVSGLGGQYF
TRBJ1-5,TRBV6-1,NA,TGTGCCAGCAGTGAGTCCGAGTATCAGCCCCAGCATTTT,CASSESEYQPQHF
TRBJ1-2,TRBV9,NA,TGTGCCAGCAGCCCAAGGACAGCCGAGGGTGGCTACACCTTC,CASSPRTAEGGYTF
TRBJ1-1,TRBV28,NA,TGTGCCAGCACCAATAGGGCGGGTAAGACTGAAGCTTTCTTT,CASTNRAGKTEAFF